This TCR beta chain originates from a study of cytomegalovirus exposure and HLA in healthy donors. The V end lost 4 bases, the J end lost 2 bases, and 15 bases lay between the germline ends. The V gene's germline CDR1 is MDHEN and CDR2 SYDVKM. The length of the CDR3 is 15 residues. Study-wide points: In an earlier analysis, about 87% or about 30%: the productive usage of most TCR beta V segments. A highly shared variant cluster was judged a likely technical artifact. According to a later analysis, most TCR beta chains associated with CMV appeared HLA-restricted.

Both 60 Vbeta primers and 13 Jbeta primers went into the PCR. Clones were read by immunoSEQ multiplex PCR, and TCRdb kept only the in-frame ones, dropping some. The data show about 120,000 clones, approximately 67% seen once. Note on this clone: The antigen is not known.

The material sequenced was PBMCs. The sequence came from a man younger than 35 in good health and CMV-seronegative. V is TRBV28 and J is TRBJ2-7; the D gene is possibly TRBD2 (6 bases). The DNA of the CDR3 is TGTGCCAGCAGTTCACTTAACGGGGGAGCCTACGAGCAGTACTTC. Protein sequence: CASSSLNGGAYEQYF.